The T cell receptor (beta chain) described here comes from a study of cytomegalovirus exposure and HLA in healthy donors. With 2 bases removed from V and 5 bases from J, the gap between germline ends came to 21 bases. Looked up from germline, CDR1 is GTSNPN and CDR2 is SVGIG (reference sequence). The CDR3 is 16 amino acids. The donors (healthy individuals) were bone marrow donors. Nominally healthy donors were sampled, though unrecorded immune exposures were likely. This clone has just one count. Primers for the PCR totalled 60 Vbeta and 13 Jbeta. Sequenced by immunoSEQ multiplex PCR; TCRdb stores in-frame clones only, minus some. The data show about 200,000 clones, with over 60% seen just once and around 15% held by the top ten.

The sequence derives from a middle-aged man in good health and CMV-seronegative. The V and J genes are TRBV30 and TRBJ1-2, with no clear D. The sample comprised PBMCs. The CDR3 nucleotides read TGTGCCTGGAGTAGGGCCCTCGGGATGATAGGATATGGCTACACCTTC. Translation gives CAWSRALGMIGYGYTF.